The 26 T cell receptor beta chains below all came from one sample that was sequenced in a study of early T cells in non-severe SARS-CoV-2 infection. TCRdb ran MiXCR on the 5' RACE reads and lists one entry per CDR3 protein. The sample has under 100,000 distinct CDR3 sequences; 8% to 13% are singletons. The material sequenced was whole blood. The receptors here all came from an adult who was a healthcare worker with PCR-confirmed SARS-CoV-2 infection or an uninfected control (not recorded which).

The chain recombines TRBV10-2 with TRBJ2-1; no clear D gene. The CDR3 runs 15 residues. V lost 2 bases to trimming and J lost 4 bases, with 12 bases between them. CDR1 is WSHSY and CDR2 is SAAADI in the germline V gene. The CDR3 bases are TGCGCCAGCAGTGAGGGTACTTTATCTTACAATGAGCAGTTCTTC. The encoded protein is CASSEGTLSYNEQFF.

This chain connects TRBV5-5 to TRBJ1-1; D is uncertain. The CDR3 consists of 15 residues. Trimming took 0 bases from V and 6 from J, leaving 15 bases between them. The V gene's germline CDR1 is SGHKS and CDR2 YYEKEE (reference sequence). CDR3 residues: CASSLEQTPPPEAFF. The DNA of the CDR3 is TGTGCCAGCAGCTTGGAACAAACTCCTCCCCCTGAAGCTTTCTTT. Full variable domain (remainder filled in from reference TRBV5-5 and TRBJ1-1): DAGVTQSPTHLIKTRGQQVTLRCSPISGHKSVSWYQQVLGQGPQFIFQYYEKEERGRGNFPDRFSARQFPNYSSELNVNALLLGDSALYLCASSLEQTPPPEAFFGQGTRLTVV.

This clonotype was recorded many times. The genes are TRBV7-9 and TRBJ2-3; no clear D gene. The CDR3 is 12 residues long. The germline V gene encodes CDR1 SEHNR and CDR2 FQNEAQ (reference sequence). V was cut by 4 bases and J by 0 bases, with 2 bases left in between. The CDR3 loop is CASSSSTDTQYF. Here the CDR3 DNA reads TGTGCCAGCAGCTCTAGCACAGATACGCAGTATTTT.

The chain recombines TRBV6-6 with TRBJ2-3; 11 nucleotides align to TRBD2. Germline assignment: CDR1 MNHNY and CDR2 SVGAGI (reference sequence). The length of the CDR3 is 14 residues. The V gene end was trimmed by 10 bases and the J gene end by 6 bases; junction bases not matched to a gene: 9. CDR3 region: CAIASGRSADTQYF. The CDR3 DNA follows: TGTGCCATCGCTAGCGGGAGGTCGGCCGATACGCAGTATTTT.

The table lists this clonotype with a few counts. This chain links TRBV5-1 with TRBJ2-7, with 7 bases lining up with TRBD1. The CDR3 spans 17 residues. V lost 4 bases, J lost 3 bases, and 16 bases stayed unmatched. Germline V gives CDR1 SGHRS, CDR2 YFSETQ. The chain's CDR3 is CASSPMLRDSQFYEQYF. The DNA of the CDR3 is TGCGCCAGCAGCCCGATGCTTCGGGACAGTCAATTCTACGAGCAGTACTTC.

CDR3 amino acids: CASSYSSAREQFF. DNA of the CDR3: TGTGCCAGCAGTTACTCGAGCGCTAGAGAGCAGTTCTTC. The V call is TRBV6-5, the J call TRBJ2-1, with D uncertain. Germline lookup yields CDR1 MNHEY and CDR2 SVGAGI. The V gene lost 0 bases and the J gene lost 10 bases, with 10 bases spanning the gap. The CDR3 is 13 residues long.

The table lists this clonotype with a few counts. The chain links TRBV14 to TRBJ1-1; D not certain. The CDR3 has 13 residues. Looked up from germline, CDR1 is SGHDN and CDR2 is FVKESK. Trimming cost V 2 bases and J 0 bases, with 4 bases left between them. CDR3 sequence: CASSQSLNTEAFF. DNA for the CDR3: TGTGCCAGCAGCCAAAGCCTGAACACTGAAGCTTTCTTT.

As for this clonotype: A much larger clone is a single base away; this may be a read error. This likely comes from a read error, as the CDR3 has no conserved phenylalanine or tryptophan at its end. Here the CDR3 reads CASSLGVNEQFS. The CDR3 DNA sequence: TGTGCCAGCAGTTTAGGGGTCAATGAGCAGTTCTCC. This rearrangement joins TRBV12-3 or TRBV12-4 to TRBJ2-1; no firm D call. Trimming took off 1 base at V and 6 bases at J, with 4 bases between the two ends. The CDR3 contains 12 residues.

The J gene is TRBJ2-1, the V gene TRBV20-1, with 8 bases identical to TRBD2. Germline CDR1 DFQATT, CDR2 SNEGSKA (reference sequence). The length of the CDR3 is 15 residues. Trimming took 3 bases from V and 3 from J; bases not matched to a gene: 7. The CDR3 region is CSASTGTRVYNEQFF. In nucleotides, the CDR3 is TGCAGTGCTAGTACCGGGACTAGAGTCTACAATGAGCAGTTCTTC.

The chain employs TRBV6-2 or TRBV6-3 and TRBJ2-1; 10 positions match TRBD2. V shed 2 bases, J shed 0 bases, and the junction held 10 bases outside the gene matches. Germline V gene data show CDR1 as MNHEY and CDR2 as SVGEGT. The CDR3 covers 19 residues. The CDR3, as DNA: TGTGCCAGCAGTTACCCTAAGACTAGCGGGTCGAGCTCCTACAATGAGCAGTTCTTC. Its protein is CASSYPKTSGSSSYNEQFF.

This clonotype was found a few times. The V and J genes are TRBV5-1 and TRBJ1-1, with D hard to call. This CDR3 region has 14 residues. The V and J ends lost 0 bases and 0 bases respectively, with 6 bases between them. Germline CDR1 is SGHRS and CDR2 is YFSETQ. The CDR3 loop is CASSLGRVNTEAFF. The CDR3 nucleotides read TGCGCCAGCAGCTTGGGACGGGTGAACACTGAAGCTTTCTTT.

This clonotype was found a few times. The rearrangement uses TRBV14 and TRBJ1-5, with a tentative D call TRBD1 (5 bases). The CDR3 totals 17 residues. Germline V gene lookup returns CDR1 SGHDN and CDR2 FVKESK. V dropped 1 base and J dropped 5 bases, with 18 bases sitting between them. DNA of the CDR3: TGTGCCAGCAGCCAAGGTTACGTGTCCGGGACTGATCAGCCCCAGCATTTT. Its protein is CASSQGYVSGTDQPQHF.

The CDR3 spells CASSGNEGASTDTQYF. The CDR3 nucleotides read TGTGCCAGCAGCGGCAACGAGGGAGCAAGCACAGATACGCAGTATTTT. The chain couples TRBV11-2 to TRBJ2-3, with D tentatively TRBD2 (5 bases). Germline values: CDR1 SGHAT, CDR2 FQNNGV. The V end was cut by 5 bases, the J end by 0 bases, with 15 bases between. The CDR3 spans 16 residues.

This clonotype occurred a few times. The J gene is TRBJ1-1, the V gene TRBV27; D unclear. CDR1 is MNHEY, CDR2 SMNVEV, per germline (reference sequence). The V gene lost 2 bases and the J gene lost 0 bases, with 7 bases spanning the gap. The CDR3 extends over 14 amino acids. CDR3 sequence reads: CASSLGVMNTEAFF. Written as DNA, the CDR3 is TGTGCCAGCAGTTTAGGAGTCATGAACACTGAAGCTTTCTTT.

This clonotype occurred a few times. The rearrangement uses TRBV5-1 and TRBJ1-1; tentatively, D is TRBD1 (6 bases). V was cut by 4 bases and J by 0 bases, with 10 bases left in between. This CDR3 contains 14 residues. CDR1 is SGHRS and CDR2 is YFSETQ in the germline V gene. CDR3 in amino acids: CASSRGHMNTEAFF. In DNA, the CDR3 is TGCGCCAGCAGCCGGGGACATATGAACACTGAAGCTTTCTTT.

The chain recombines TRBV12-3 or TRBV12-4 with TRBJ1-4, with 7 bases fitting TRBD1. The CDR3 has 14 amino acids. With 6 bases clipped from V and 4 bases from J, the junction kept 5 bases outside the gene matches. CDR3 loop: CASSPRDSNEKLFF. The CDR3 DNA sequence: TGTGCCAGCAGCCCTAGGGACAGTAATGAAAAACTGTTTTTT.

This clonotype has a handful of counts. The V and J genes are TRBV11-2 and TRBJ2-3, with D perhaps matching TRBD1 (5 bases). V gave up 2 bases and J gave up 0 bases, with 12 bases separating them. Per germline, CDR1 SGHAT and CDR2 FQNNGV. This CDR3 contains 16 residues. DNA of the CDR3: TGTGCCAGCAGCTTAAGCAGACAGAGTAGCACAGATACGCAGTATTTT. Its translation: CASSLSRQSSTDTQYF.

Ten or more counts support this clonotype. V gene TRBV4-1 combines with J gene TRBJ2-7; the D gene is possibly TRBD1 (5 bases). The CDR3 has 15 residues. Per germline, CDR1 MGHRA and CDR2 YSYEKL. V shed 0 bases and J shed 2 bases, with 11 bases lying between them. The CDR3 bases are TGCGCCAGCAGCCAAGAGTTCCCAGGGCCCTACGAGCAGTACTTC. This codes for CASSQEFPGPYEQYF.

V usage is TRBV7-3 and J usage is TRBJ1-1; D possibly corresponds to TRBD1 (6 bases). V dropped 2 bases and J dropped 2 bases, with 12 bases sitting between them. The V gene's germline CDR1 is SGHTA and CDR2 FQGTGA. The CDR3 extends over 15 amino acids. CDR3 sequence: CASSLSPGANTEAFF. For the CDR3, the DNA is TGTGCCAGCAGCTTATCCCCGGGGGCAAACACTGAAGCTTTCTTT.

The chain employs TRBV2 and TRBJ1-2; no clear D gene. Deletions cut 6 bases from V and 2 bases from J, with 7 bases between. The V gene's germline CDR1 is SNHLY and CDR2 FYNNEI. The CDR3 has 12 amino acids. The DNA for the CDR3 is TGTGCCAGCAGCGCATGGAACTATGGCTACACCTTC. Translated: CASSAWNYGYTF.

There are many counts of this clonotype. The CDR3 nucleotides are TGTGCCAGCAGCCAAGCCTTTCTAGCGGGAAGCACCGGGGAGCTGTTTTTT. This sequence encodes CASSQAFLAGSTGELFF. This chain connects TRBV3-1 to TRBJ2-2, with 9 bases fitting TRBD2. This CDR3 is built from 17 residues. The germline gives CDR1 LGHDT, CDR2 YNNKEL (reference sequence). V trimming: 1 base; J trimming: 4 bases; junction bases outside the gene matches: 7.

The chain joins TRBV3-1 to TRBJ1-1; tentatively, D is TRBD1 (6 bases). V was pared by 6 bases and J by 4 bases, with 12 bases between. The germline CDR1 and CDR2 sequences are LGHDT and YNNKEL (reference sequence). There are 13 residues in the CDR3. CDR3 in DNA: TGTGCCAGCAGACTTGGACAGTTCACTGAAGCTTTCTTT. This sequence encodes CASRLGQFTEAFF.

In regard to this clonotype: This may be a read error: a much more frequent sequence differs by one nucleotide. V and J are TRBV7-8 and TRBJ2-1; a possible D gene is TRBD1 (6 bases). The CDR3 has 15 residues. The germline gives CDR1 SGHVS, CDR2 FQNEAQ. V lost 8 bases, J lost 9 bases, and 23 bases lay in between. The CDR3 DNA reads TGTGCCAGCTCTGTTTTCCACACAGGGCACAGTGAGCAGTTCTTC. It translates to CASSVFHTGHSEQFF.

This clonotype was counted ten times or more. This chain joins TRBV6-5 and TRBJ2-1; the match to TRBD2 covers 8 bases. CDR1 is MNHEY, CDR2 SVGAGI, per germline. The CDR3 is 15 amino acids. V dropped 2 bases and J dropped 9; count of bases not matched to a gene: 9. CDR3 protein: CASSYGLAGLGEQFF. CDR3 coding DNA: TGTGCCAGCAGTTACGGTCTAGCGGGTTTGGGTGAGCAGTTCTTC.

This clonotype showed up just a few times. V and J are TRBV29-1 and TRBJ1-2, with a tentative D call TRBD1 (6 bases). CDR3 length: 14 residues. Germline-derived CDR1 and CDR2 are SQVTM and ANQGSEA. V lost 0 bases to trimming and J lost 5 bases, with 13 bases between them. In DNA, the CDR3 is TGCAGCGTTGAAGATCGGGGGGCGAAATATGGCTACACCTTC. Protein sequence: CSVEDRGAKYGYTF.

This clonotype has at least ten counts. The chain is built from TRBV14 and TRBJ1-1; D call uncertain. The CDR3 has 13 residues. Trimming cost V 2 bases and J 1 base, with 5 bases left between them. Germline V CDR1 and CDR2: SGHDN, FVKESK. The CDR3 nucleotides read TGTGCCAGCAGCCAAAGCCAGAACACTGAAGCTTTCTTT. Protein product: CASSQSQNTEAFF.